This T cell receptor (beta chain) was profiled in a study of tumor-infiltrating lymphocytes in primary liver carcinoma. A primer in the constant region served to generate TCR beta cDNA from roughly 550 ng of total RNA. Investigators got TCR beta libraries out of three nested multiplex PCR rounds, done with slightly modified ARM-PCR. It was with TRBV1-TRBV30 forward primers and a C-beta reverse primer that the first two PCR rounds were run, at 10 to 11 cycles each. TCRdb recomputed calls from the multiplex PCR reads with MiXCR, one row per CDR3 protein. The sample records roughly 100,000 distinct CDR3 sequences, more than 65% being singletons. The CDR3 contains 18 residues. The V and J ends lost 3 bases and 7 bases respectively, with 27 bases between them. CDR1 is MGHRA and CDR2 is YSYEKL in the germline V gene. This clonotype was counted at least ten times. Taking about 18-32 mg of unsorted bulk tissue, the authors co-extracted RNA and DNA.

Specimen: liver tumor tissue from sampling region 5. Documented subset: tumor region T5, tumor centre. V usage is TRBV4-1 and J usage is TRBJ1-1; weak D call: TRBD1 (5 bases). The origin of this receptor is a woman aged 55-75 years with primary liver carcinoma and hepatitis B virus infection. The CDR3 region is CASSQGFRGSSFSGEAFF. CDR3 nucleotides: TGCGCCAGCAGCCAGGGATTCCGGGGCTCCTCTTTTAGCGGTGAAGCTTTCTTT.